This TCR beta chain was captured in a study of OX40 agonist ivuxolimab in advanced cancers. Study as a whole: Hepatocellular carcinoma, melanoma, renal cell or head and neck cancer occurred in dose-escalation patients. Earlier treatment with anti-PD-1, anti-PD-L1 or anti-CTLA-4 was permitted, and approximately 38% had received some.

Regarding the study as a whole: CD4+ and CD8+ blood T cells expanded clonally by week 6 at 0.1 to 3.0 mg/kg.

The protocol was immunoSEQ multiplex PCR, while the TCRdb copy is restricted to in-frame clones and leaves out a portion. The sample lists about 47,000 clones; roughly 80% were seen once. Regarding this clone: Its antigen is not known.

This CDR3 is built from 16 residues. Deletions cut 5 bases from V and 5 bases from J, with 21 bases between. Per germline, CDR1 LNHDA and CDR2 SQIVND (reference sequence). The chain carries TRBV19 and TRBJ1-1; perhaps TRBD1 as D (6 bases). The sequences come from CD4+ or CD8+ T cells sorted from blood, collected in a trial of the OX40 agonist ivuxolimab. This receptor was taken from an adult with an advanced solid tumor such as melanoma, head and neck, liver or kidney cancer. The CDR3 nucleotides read TGTGCCAGTAGTGCCCGGGACACGGGGAGGTGGACTGAAGCTTTCTTT. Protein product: CASSARDTGRWTEAFF.